These 9 T cell receptor beta chains share one sample of origin, sequenced in a study of blood T cell repertoires in COVID-19. Libraries were prepared by immunoSEQ multiplex PCR; TCRdb keeps only in-frame clonotypes and omits some of them. The sample includes about 340,000 clones, around 86% of them seen just once. Specimen: peripheral blood. Every receptor here comes from a woman between 50 and 59 years old with COVID-19, enrolled during active disease.

The sample holds a few counts of this clone. The CDR3 nucleotides read TGTGCCAGCAGTCTACAACCGGGACAGGGGGCGCGTCAGCCCCAGCATTTT. This codes for CASSLQPGQGARQPQHF. This sequence joins TRBV28 and TRBJ1-5, with 12 bases lining up with TRBD1. The J segment lost 6 bases and the V segment lost 5 bases, leaving 11 bases of the junction unmatched. The germline gives CDR1 MDHEN, CDR2 SYDVKM. The CDR3 consists of 17 residues.

The chain recombines TRBV7-2 with TRBJ2-3; no reliable D call. CDR3 length: 13 amino acids. V was clipped by 5 bases and J by 5 bases, with 11 bases between them. Germline loops: CDR1 SGHTA, CDR2 FQGNSA. The CDR3 reads CASSQSPGDTQYF. CDR3 nucleotide sequence: TGTGCCAGCAGCCAAAGCCCCGGAGATACGCAGTATTTT.

V and J are TRBV7-3 and TRBJ2-7, with TRBD1 matching over 7 bases. CDR1 is SGHTA and CDR2 is FQGTGA in the germline V gene. The CDR3 totals 19 residues. The V gene end was trimmed by 0 bases and the J gene end by 0 bases; junction bases not matched to a gene: 14. The CDR3 loop reads CASSLTWGIGTARSYEQYF. CDR3 DNA sequence: TGTGCCAGCAGCTTAACCTGGGGGATCGGGACAGCACGCTCCTACGAGCAGTACTTC.

J is TRBJ1-4 and V is TRBV30, with D unresolved. Trimming left V 1 base short and J 8 bases short, with 8 bases between. The CDR3 is made up of 12 amino acids. Germline V gene lookup returns CDR1 GTSNPN and CDR2 SVGIG (reference sequence). Here the CDR3 reads CAWSGAGEKLFF. As DNA, the CDR3 is TGTGCCTGGAGTGGGGCGGGGGAAAAACTGTTTTTT. The full variable domain, completed using reference TRBV30 and TRBJ1-4, is SQTIHQWPATLVQPVGSPLSLECTVEGTSNPNLYWYRQAAGRGLQLLFYSVGIGQISSEVPQNLSASRPQDRQFILSSKKLLLSDSGFYLCAWSGAGEKLFFGSGTQLSVL.

The chain uses TRBV11-3 and TRBJ2-3; 7 positions agree with TRBD1. This CDR3 contains 16 residues. CDR1 and CDR2 from the germline V gene are SGHNT and YENEEA. V lost 4 bases to trimming and J lost 0 bases; unmatched junction nucleotides: 7. The CDR3 reads CASSSAGTASTDTQYF. Here the CDR3 DNA reads TGTGCCAGCAGCTCCGCCGGGACAGCTAGCACAGATACGCAGTATTTT.

The chain employs TRBV4-2 and TRBJ2-7, with 13 nucleotides matching TRBD2. The trim removed 0 bases at V and 5 bases at J, leaving 4 bases unmatched. Germline CDR1 and CDR2: LGHNA and YNFKEQ. The CDR3 totals 16 residues. The CDR3 DNA is TGTGCCAGCAGCCAAGAGACTAGCGGGAGGAGAAACGAGCAGTACTTC. This sequence encodes CASSQETSGRRNEQYF.

This clone has a single count. The genes are TRBV5-1 and TRBJ2-7, with 11 nucleotides matching TRBD2. The CDR3 runs to 13 residues. Losses at the gene ends were 6 bases for V and 2 bases for J; bases not matched to a gene: 1. Germline values: CDR1 SGHRS, CDR2 YFSETQ. The CDR3 here is CASTTSGAYEQYF. CDR3 nucleotides: TGCGCCAGCACGACTAGCGGGGCCTACGAGCAGTACTTC.

This sequence joins TRBV5-1 and TRBJ1-2; 9 bases map to TRBD1. The germline gives CDR1 SGHRS, CDR2 YFSETQ. The J segment lost 2 bases and the V segment lost 7 bases, leaving 3 bases of the junction unmatched. CDR3 size: 13 residues. CDR3 DNA sequence: TGCGCCAGCGGACAGGGGACAAACTATGGCTACACCTTC. This gives the protein CASGQGTNYGYTF.

This chain connects TRBV23-1 to TRBJ2-1; TRBD2 matches at 15 bases. TRBV23-1 is designated an ORF whose function remains uncertain. There are 16 residues in the CDR3. The trim removed 4 bases at V and 9 bases at J, leaving 7 bases unmatched. CDR3 sequence reads: CASSPCRTSGRVEQFF. Here the CDR3 DNA reads TGCGCCAGCAGTCCCTGTCGGACTAGCGGGAGGGTTGAGCAGTTCTTC.